The rows below give T cell receptor beta chains drawn from one sample of a study of control samples from healthy donors and cancer patients. Generated by immunoSEQ multiplex PCR, the TCRdb table keeps only in-frame clones and is missing some. There are some 200,000 clones in the sample; over 90% occur only once, and about 1.6% lies in the top ten. Source material: blood. The receptors shown here come from a man over 45 in good health. Each CDR3 is given with its conserved first and last residue. Each record gives: J gene, V gene, CDR3 length, D gene, clone size, CDR3 protein, CDR3 DNA. The D gene is left open where the match is weak. Not all rows give a size; the values are once, few, many and, for expanded clones, a class.

j_gene: TRBJ1-6; v_gene: TRBV28; len: 13; d_gene: TRBD1; abundance: once; CDR3aa: CASKDRENSPLHF; CDR3nt: TGTGCCAGCAAGGACAGGGAAAATTCACCCCTCCACTTT
j_gene: TRBJ1-2; v_gene: TRBV20-1; len: 18; d_gene: TRBD1; abundance: .; CDR3aa: CSASQLYLGTGDNYGYTF; CDR3nt: TGCAGTGCTAGTCAACTCTACCTCGGGACAGGTGATAACTATGGCTACACCTTC
j_gene: TRBJ1-3; v_gene: TRBV5-1; len: 16; d_gene: TRBD1; abundance: .; CDR3aa: CASSLQGQGTGNTIYF; CDR3nt: TGCGCCAGCAGCTTACAAGGACAGGGCACAGGAAACACCATATATTTT
j_gene: TRBJ1-5; v_gene: TRBV2; len: 9; d_gene: .; abundance: .; CDR3aa: CASRRPQHF; CDR3nt: TGTGCCAGCCGGCGGCCCCAGCATTTT
j_gene: TRBJ2-7; v_gene: TRBV7-2; len: 14; d_gene: .; abundance: once; CDR3aa: CASSPGLSAYEQYF; CDR3nt: TGTGCCAGCAGCCCGGGACTTTCAGCCTACGAGCAGTACTTC
j_gene: TRBJ2-2; v_gene: TRBV4-1; len: 13; d_gene: .; abundance: .; CDR3aa: CASSPLFTGELFF; CDR3nt: TGCGCCAGCAGCCCATTATTCACCGGGGAGCTGTTTTTT
j_gene: TRBJ2-3; v_gene: TRBV6-5; len: 15; d_gene: TRBD2; abundance: .; CDR3aa: CASSSPGGSTDTQYF; CDR3nt: TGTGCCAGCAGTTCCCCGGGGGGGAGCACAGATACGCAGTATTTT
j_gene: TRBJ1-1; v_gene: TRBV19; len: 14; d_gene: .; abundance: .; CDR3aa: CASRPGQTNTEAFF; CDR3nt: TGTGCCAGTAGACCGGGACAAACGAACACTGAAGCTTTCTTT
j_gene: TRBJ1-5; v_gene: TRBV28; len: 14; d_gene: .; abundance: .; CDR3aa: CASSQAAVNQPQHF; CDR3nt: TGTGCCAGCAGCCAAGCGGCGGTCAATCAGCCCCAGCATTTT
j_gene: TRBJ2-5; v_gene: TRBV6-4; len: 15; d_gene: TRBD2; abundance: .; CDR3aa: CASSDCGGVWKTQYF; CDR3nt: TGTGCCAGCAGTGACTGCGGGGGGGTCTGGAAGACCCAGTACTTC
j_gene: TRBJ2-7; v_gene: TRBV18; len: 14; d_gene: .; abundance: .; CDR3aa: CASSPTTGGYEQYF; CDR3nt: TGTGCCAGCTCACCAACTACTGGGGGGTACGAGCAGTACTTC
j_gene: TRBJ2-5; v_gene: TRBV24-1; len: 17; d_gene: TRBD1; abundance: .; CDR3aa: CATSGEGNRGTKETQYF; CDR3nt: TGTGCCACCAGTGGAGAGGGGAACAGGGGCACAAAAGAGACCCAGTACTTC
j_gene: TRBJ1-4; v_gene: TRBV15; len: 15; d_gene: .; abundance: .; CDR3aa: CATSRSQGGAPELFF; CDR3nt: TGTGCCACCAGCAGATCCCAAGGGGGGGCCCCTGAACTGTTTTTT
j_gene: TRBJ1-6; v_gene: TRBV5-6; len: 15; d_gene: .; abundance: .; CDR3aa: CASSYGLGQGEPLHF; CDR3nt: TGTGCCAGCAGCTACGGCTTGGGGCAGGGCGAACCCCTCCACTTT
j_gene: TRBJ1-6; v_gene: TRBV2; len: 15; d_gene: TRBD1; abundance: .; CDR3aa: CASEPTGGFDSPLHF; CDR3nt: TGTGCCAGCGAACCGACAGGGGGCTTCGATTCACCCCTCCACTTT
j_gene: TRBJ2-7; v_gene: TRBV28; len: 14; d_gene: .; abundance: .; CDR3aa: CASSLGGAEREQYF; CDR3nt: TGTGCCAGCAGTTTAGGGGGGGCCGAAAGAGAGCAGTACTTC